The 13 T cell receptor beta chains below were found in one sample sequenced in a study of beta chain features in type 1 diabetes. As every portion of the isolated RNA was reverse transcribed, the sequencing read expressed TCRB transcripts. Some clones are missing from TCRdb's copy, which holds only in-frame ones; the method was immunoSEQ multiplex PCR. The sample lists over 300,000 clones, roughly 8% occurring once. Sequencing was done on a sample of central memory CD4+ T cells from blood. The receptor source for this set is a woman between 18 and 29 years old in good health.

This clone was seen repeatedly, ten times or more. The V and J genes are TRBV11-2 and TRBJ2-3, with a possible D match to TRBD2 (6 bases). The CDR3 is 14 amino acids. Trimming took off 1 base at V and 3 bases at J, with 8 bases between the two ends. The germline V gene encodes CDR1 SGHAT and CDR2 FQNNGV. The CDR3 spells CASSLVAETDTQYF. In DNA, the CDR3 is TGTGCCAGCAGCTTAGTAGCGGAAACAGATACGCAGTATTTT.

This clone was found a few times. The chain has TRBV10-2 and TRBJ2-5; 10 bases line up with TRBD2. Germline V gene data show CDR1 as WSHSY and CDR2 as SAAADI. This CDR3 is built from 15 residues. V lost 3 bases to trimming and J lost 5 bases; unmatched junction nucleotides: 6. The CDR3 bases are TGCGCCAGCAGTGATTCTAGCGGGAGTGAGGAGACCCAGTACTTC. It codes for CASSDSSGSEETQYF.

This clone came up a few times. J is TRBJ2-3 and V is TRBV7-9; 11 bases are a match to TRBD1. The CDR3 totals 16 residues. V lost 4 bases, J lost 3 bases, and 6 bases stayed unmatched. Germline lookup yields CDR1 SEHNR and CDR2 FQNEAQ (reference sequence). The CDR3 nucleotides are TGTGCCAGCAGCTCACCGGGACAGGGGGTGACAGATACGCAGTATTTT. Amino acid sequence: CASSSPGQGVTDTQYF.

The sample holds a few counts of this clone. The rearrangement links TRBV7-9 to TRBJ2-1; 11 bases align to TRBD2. J gave up 3 bases and V 5 bases, and 3 bases lay outside the gene matches. Per germline, CDR1 SEHNR and CDR2 FQNEAQ (reference sequence). CDR3 size: 15 residues. CDR3 bases: TGTGCCAGCAGCCGGACTAGCGGGCACTACAATGAGCAGTTCTTC. Translated, it gives CASSRTSGHYNEQFF.

This clone was detected a few times. The J gene is TRBJ2-7, the V gene TRBV18; D is unresolved. Per germline, CDR1 KGHSH and CDR2 LQKENI. V shed 5 bases and J shed 4 bases, with 12 bases lying between them. The length of the CDR3 is 13 residues. CDR3 bases: TGTGCCAGCTCATCTGCTCTTGGGTACGAGCAGTACTTC. Residues: CASSSALGYEQYF.

This clone showed up just a few times. The rearrangement joins TRBV9 to TRBJ1-5, with a tentative D call TRBD1 (6 bases). In germline, CDR1 is SGDLS, CDR2 YYNGEE. The CDR3 covers 15 residues. Trimming pared 0 bases from V and 3 bases from J, leaving 10 bases between. CDR3 region: CASSVEGGPNQPQHF. As DNA, the CDR3 is TGTGCCAGCAGCGTAGAGGGGGGCCCCAATCAGCCCCAGCATTTT.

This clone was picked up a small number of times. DNA of the CDR3: TGTGCCAGCAGCTTATCCCCAGCGCAGGGGGTGAATACGCAGTATTTT. As protein: CASSLSPAQGVNTQYF. The V call is TRBV7-9, the J call TRBJ2-3, with 7 bases matching TRBD1. J was trimmed by 7 bases and V by 2 bases; bases with no gene match: 12. CDR3 length: 16 residues. Germline V CDR1 and CDR2: SEHNR, FQNEAQ (reference sequence).

This chain uses TRBV5-4 with TRBJ2-3; D tentatively fits TRBD1 or TRBD2 (5 bases each). Trimming took off 7 bases at V and 3 bases at J, with 6 bases between the two ends. The CDR3 sequence is 11 residues long. CDR1 is SGHNT and CDR2 is YYREEE in the germline V gene (reference sequence). The CDR3 sequence: CASGGTDTQYF. For the CDR3, the DNA is TGTGCCAGCGGGGGTACAGATACGCAGTATTTT.

This clone was detected a few times. The V call is TRBV9, the J call TRBJ2-1, with 7 positions matching TRBD2. The V and J ends lost 0 bases and 6 bases, in that order; junction bases with no gene match: 6. The CDR3 contains 15 residues. Germline V gene data show CDR1 as SGDLS and CDR2 as YYNGEE. The CDR3, as DNA: TGTGCCAGCAGCGTAGCGGCGGGAGCGGGCAATGAGCAGTTCTTC. This sequence encodes CASSVAAGAGNEQFF.

This clone was observed a handful of times. The chain employs TRBV5-1 and TRBJ1-2; D ambiguous. The CDR3 has 13 residues. V lost 0 bases, J lost 3 bases, and 6 bases lay in between. Germline CDR1 is SGHRS and CDR2 is YFSETQ. This chain's CDR3 is CASSLDRYYGYTF. The DNA of the CDR3 is TGCGCCAGCAGCTTGGACAGATACTATGGCTACACCTTC.

This clone showed up many times. The chain joins TRBV5-1 to TRBJ2-2; 10 bases match TRBD1. With 4 bases clipped from V and 4 bases from J, the junction kept 4 bases outside the gene matches. CDR3 length: 15 residues. Germline V gives CDR1 SGHRS, CDR2 YFSETQ. The CDR3 region has the DNA TGCGCCAGCAGCCCTTGGACAGGGGGCACCGGGGAGCTGTTTTTT. It yields the protein CASSPWTGGTGELFF. The full variable domain, with the rest looked up from reference TRBV5-1 and TRBJ2-2, is KAGVTQTPRYLIKTRGQQVTLSCSPISGHRSVSWYQQTPGQGLQFLFEYFSETQRNKGNFPGRFSGRQFSNSRSEMNVSTLELGDSALYLCASSPWTGGTGELFFGEGSRLTVL.

In its sample, this clone was seen a few times. The chain uses TRBV19 and TRBJ2-4; D is unclear. Looked up from germline, CDR1 is LNHDA and CDR2 is SQIVND (reference sequence). The CDR3 has 16 amino acids. V gave up 3 bases and J gave up 0 bases, with 12 bases separating them. Here the CDR3 reads CASSMSRSGAKNIQYF. The CDR3, as DNA: TGTGCCAGTAGTATGAGTCGGTCGGGAGCCAAAAACATTCAGTACTTC.

V gene TRBV7-8 combines with J gene TRBJ2-1, with 8 bases lining up with TRBD2. Germline V gene lookup returns CDR1 SGHVS and CDR2 FQNEAQ. The J segment lost 7 bases and the V segment lost 5 bases, leaving 10 bases of the junction unmatched. The CDR3 loop spans 15 amino acids. CDR3 nucleotide sequence: TGTGCCAGCAGCCTTTACCAAGCGGGAGATAATGAGCAGTTCTTC. Amino acid sequence: CASSLYQAGDNEQFF.